This passage covers 8 T cell receptor beta chains from one sample sequenced in a study of breast tumors, draining lymph nodes, adjacent tissues. TCRdb analysed the multiplex PCR reads with MiXCR anew, one entry per CDR3 protein. Altogether under 30,000 distinct CDR3 sequences are present, 23% being singletons, with the ten largest covering around an eighth. Source material: breast tumor tissue. These receptors came from a female donor with breast cancer. Some clones in this sample may be carry-over from other donors' samples.

At least ten counts were recorded for this clonotype. The genes are TRBV6-5 and TRBJ2-5; 12 bases align to TRBD2. This CDR3 has 15 amino acids. Per the germline V gene, CDR1 is MNHEY and CDR2 is SVGAGI. V was pared by 6 bases and J by 2 bases, with 4 bases of the junction left unmatched. CDR3 in amino acids: CASRRTSGAQETQYF. CDR3 nucleotide sequence: TGTGCCAGCAGACGGACTAGCGGGGCTCAAGAGACCCAGTACTTC.

At least ten counts were recorded for this clonotype. The chain uses TRBV28 and TRBJ1-6; a possible D gene is TRBD1 (5 bases). V was pared by 6 bases and J by 4 bases, with 31 bases between. This CDR3 is 21 amino acids long. Germline V lookup: CDR1 MDHEN, CDR2 SYDVKM. CDR3 DNA: TGTGCCAGCAGGGGCGGAGAGATCTTTGGGGACGTCTCCCCTTATAATTCACCCCTCCACTTT. Residues: CASRGGEIFGDVSPYNSPLHF.

In its sample, this clonotype was seen many times. The genes are TRBV19 and TRBJ1-3; D not certain. CDR3 length equals 16 residues. Germline V gene lookup returns CDR1 LNHDA and CDR2 SQIVND (reference sequence). V was pared by 4 bases and J by 0 bases, with 13 bases between. The CDR3 DNA is TGTGCCAGTAGTACTTCTCACCTGAGCTCTGGAAACACCATATATTTT. It codes for CASSTSHLSSGNTIYF.

This clonotype was seen at least ten times. At one boundary the junction diverges from the germline segment, which might be a read error. The chain is built from TRBV5-5 and TRBJ2-1; 9 nucleotides align to TRBD2. The germline gives CDR1 SGHKS, CDR2 YYEKEE (reference sequence). This CDR3 comprises 13 residues. DNA for the CDR3: TGTGCCGGCAGCTTGGGCGGGGGGGATGAGCAGTTCTTC. Its translation is CAGSLGGGDEQFF.

For this clonotype: The junction differs from germline at one of its ends, possibly a read error. The CDR3 loop reads CASSLEVGNEQLF. CDR3 nucleotide sequence: TGTGCCAGCAGCTTAGAGGTGGGGAATGAGCAGCTCTTC. The genes are TRBV7-2 and TRBJ2-1; D unclear. The CDR3 sequence is 13 residues long. In germline, CDR1 is SGHTA, CDR2 FQGNSA.

A note on this clonotype: A read error may be the cause here, since a much bigger clone is one base away. The CDR3 end shows no conserved phenylalanine or tryptophan, and so a read error is likely. The chain has TRBV27 and TRBJ2-2; D not certain. The CDR3 contains 12 residues. V lost 7 bases to trimming and J lost 6 bases, with 9 bases between them. Germline CDR1 reads MNHEY; CDR2 reads SMNVEV (reference sequence). CDR3 DNA: TGTGCCAGCACCATAGGTGCCGGGGAGCTGTTTTCT. It translates to CASTIGAGELFS.

The rearrangement uses TRBV18 and TRBJ1-2, with D perhaps matching TRBD1 (5 bases). This CDR3 is 16 amino acids long. Per germline, CDR1 KGHSH and CDR2 LQKENI. Between the trimmed V and J ends, which lost 3 bases and 1 base, there was a span of 15 bases. CDR3 protein: CASSPNLAGINYGYTF. CDR3 nucleotide sequence: TGTGCCAGCTCACCGAACCTCGCAGGGATTAACTATGGCTACACCTTC.

This clonotype was seen many times. The chain has TRBV28 and TRBJ2-3; 9 bases are shared with TRBD1. V was clipped by 6 bases and J by 4 bases; unmatched bases: 5. Germline CDR1 and CDR2: MDHEN and SYDVKM. The CDR3 runs to 14 residues. DNA for the CDR3: TGTGCCAGCAGCGGGACAGGGAAGGCAGATACGCAGTATTTT. Residues: CASSGTGKADTQYF. Full variable domain (outside the CDR3, taken from reference TRBV28 and TRBJ2-3): DVKVTQSSRYLVKRTGEKVFLECVQDMDHENMFWYRQDPGLGLRLIYFSYDVKMKEKGDIPEGYSVSREKKERFSLILESASTNQTSMYLCASSGTGKADTQYFGPGTRLTVL.